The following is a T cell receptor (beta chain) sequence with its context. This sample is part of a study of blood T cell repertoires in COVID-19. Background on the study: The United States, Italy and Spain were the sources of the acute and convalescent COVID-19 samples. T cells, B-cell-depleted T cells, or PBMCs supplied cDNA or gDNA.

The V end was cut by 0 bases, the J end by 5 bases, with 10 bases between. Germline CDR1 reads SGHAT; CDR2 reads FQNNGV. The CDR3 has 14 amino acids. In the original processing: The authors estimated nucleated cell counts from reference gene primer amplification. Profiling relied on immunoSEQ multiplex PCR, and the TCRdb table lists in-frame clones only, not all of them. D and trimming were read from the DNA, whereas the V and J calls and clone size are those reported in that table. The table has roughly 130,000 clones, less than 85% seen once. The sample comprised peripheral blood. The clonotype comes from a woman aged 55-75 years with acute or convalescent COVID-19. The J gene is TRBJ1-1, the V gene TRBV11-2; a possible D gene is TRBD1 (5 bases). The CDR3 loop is CASSLDPRGTEAFF. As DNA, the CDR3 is TGTGCCAGCAGCTTAGACCCCCGGGGGACTGAAGCTTTCTTT.